These T cell receptor beta chains were read from a single sample in a study of T cells in Graves' hyperthyroidism and ophthalmopathy. One entry per CDR3 protein, called by TCRdb with MiXCR from the multiplex PCR reads. Here the sample spans roughly 350,000 distinct CDR3 sequences, roughly 14% being singletons. Material: blood. The origin of the receptors is a woman in her twenties or thirties with Graves' ophthalmopathy. Each CDR3 is given with its conserved first and last residue. D genes are given only for firm matches. Some rows mark clone size as missing; the rest say once, few, many or name a class of expanded clone.

D	V	J	size	DNA	CDR3
NA	TRBV20-1	TRBJ1-1	NA	TGCAGTGCTAGAACAGGGACGTCGAACACTGAAGCTTTCTTT	CSARTGTSNTEAFF
NA	TRBV6-1	TRBJ2-7	NA	TGTGCCAGCAGCCCTCGCAGGGGGGGGGAGCAGTACTTC	CASSPRRGGEQYF
TRBD2	TRBV20-1	TRBJ2-1	few	TGCAGTGCCGCCCCTAGCGGGGGTTACAATGAGCAGTTCTTC	CSAAPSGGYNEQFF
NA	TRBV20-1	TRBJ2-7	many	TGCAGTGCTCATGCAGGCTCCTACGAGCAGTACTTC	CSAHAGSYEQYF
NA	TRBV19	TRBJ1-4	NA	TGTGCCAGCGATGAAGGGCGCCTTAATGAAAAACTGTTTTTT	CASDEGRLNEKLFF
TRBD1	TRBV20-1	TRBJ1-6	many	TGCAGTGCCCTCCCCCTACAGGGGGACGTTTCACCCCTCCACTTT	CSALPLQGDVSPLHF
TRBD1	TRBV2	TRBJ1-5	NA	TGTGCCAGCTCGTGGGGACAGCTCAATCAGCCCCAGCATTTT	CASSWGQLNQPQHF
NA	TRBV6-1	TRBJ1-2	many	TGTGCCAACAGTGTCCGGGGCCAAAGGGCGGACTATGGCTACACCTTC	CANSVRGQRADYGYTF
TRBD1	TRBV7-8	TRBJ1-2	many	TGTGCCAGCAGCCGGAGGACAGGGAACGGCTACACCTTC	CASSRRTGNGYTF
NA	TRBV2	TRBJ2-2	NA	TGTGCCAGCAGTACGGTTTCTCGTTTCGCGAACACCGGGGAGCTGTTTTTT	CASSTVSRFANTGELFF
TRBD1	TRBV5-1	TRBJ1-1	many	TGCGCCAGCAGCTTGCGGGCAGGGGGGGACGAGAAGGCGGCTTTCTTT	CASSLRAGGDEKAAFF
NA	TRBV11-2	TRBJ1-2	many	TGTGCCAGCAGCTCGGGGGGTAGGACTCCCTATGGCTACACCTTC	CASSSGGRTPYGYTF
NA	TRBV27	TRBJ1-5	few	TGTGCCAGCAGTTTAACAGGGTTCGGCAATCAGCCCCAGCATTTT	CASSLTGFGNQPQHF
NA	TRBV5-1	TRBJ2-3	many	TGCGCCAGCAGCTACCGGGCCGACACAGATACGCAGTATTTT	CASSYRADTDTQYF
NA	TRBV7-9	TRBJ2-1	many	TGTGCCAGCAGTACGCAGGACCTAGGAGAGCAGTTCTTC	CASSTQDLGEQFF
NA	TRBV6-1	TRBJ2-5	many	TGTGCCAGCAGTCGACAGTACCAAGAGACCCAGTACTTC	CASSRQYQETQYF
NA	TRBV5-1	TRBJ2-1	many	TGCGCCAGCAGCTTGGCCGGGGCCGACAATGAGCAGTTCTTC	CASSLAGADNEQFF
NA	TRBV19	TRBJ1-5	few	TGTGCCAGTAGTACGGTGGGGGTGACAGCGGGTGGGTCGCCCCAGCATTTT	CASSTVGVTAGGSPQHF
TRBD1	TRBV6-2/TRBV6-3	TRBJ1-1	many	TGTGCCAGCAGTTACTCAAGGGGACAGGGAGGGAGAGGGACTGAAGCTTTCTTT	CASSYSRGQGGRGTEAFF
TRBD2	TRBV2	TRBJ2-2	many	TGTGCCAGCAGGGAGACTAGCGGGGGGGGTAACACCGGGGAGCTGTTTTTT	CASRETSGGGNTGELFF
TRBD2	TRBV7-3	TRBJ2-1	NA	TGTGCCAGCAGCGAGAGCACTAGCGGGGGGGCTATCACCTACAATGAGCAGTTCTTC	CASSESTSGGAITYNEQFF
TRBD1	TRBV18	TRBJ1-1	many	TGTGCCAGCTCACCCGCAACAGGACAGGGTGTAGGCACTGAAGCTTTCTTT	CASSPATGQGVGTEAFF
TRBD1	TRBV29-1	TRBJ2-4	few	TGCAGCGCCCTACAGGGGGCGCCGGTTTCGAACATTCAGTACTTC	CSALQGAPVSNIQYF
NA	TRBV6-2/TRBV6-3	TRBJ2-5	many	TGTGCCAGCAGTTATCCCGGGGGAGGCCCCAAAGAGACCCAGTACTTC	CASSYPGGGPKETQYF
NA	TRBV20-1	TRBJ1-1	many	TGCAGTGCTTCCAGGGGCACTGAAGCTTTCTTT	CSASRGTEAFF
NA	TRBV6-6	TRBJ2-6	many	TGTGCCAGCAGTTACTCGCGGTTTCACTCTGGGGCCAACGTCCTGACTTTC	CASSYSRFHSGANVLTF
NA	TRBV7-9	TRBJ2-1	many	TGTGCCAGCAGCGGACGGATTAACCCCTACAATGAGCAGTTCTTC	CASSGRINPYNEQFF
NA	TRBV2	TRBJ2-7	many	TGTGCCAGCAGGCCCGGGACTGACTCCTACGAGCAGTACTTC	CASRPGTDSYEQYF
TRBD2	TRBV9	TRBJ2-1	NA	TGTGCCAGCAGCCCGAGCGGGGCGGTGGATGAGCAGTTCTTC	CASSPSGAVDEQFF
TRBD2	TRBV29-1	TRBJ2-1	few	TGCAGCGTTGAAGGCCCAAGCGGGGGGGCCGTGGATGAGCAGTTCTTC	CSVEGPSGGAVDEQFF
NA	TRBV2	TRBJ2-5	many	TGTGCCAGCAGTTGGGACTTCGTCCAAGAGACCCAGTACTTC	CASSWDFVQETQYF
NA	TRBV4-2	TRBJ1-5	NA	TGTGCCAGCAGCCGATTTCGGGGACAGCCCCAGCATTTT	CASSRFRGQPQHF
TRBD1	TRBV5-1	TRBJ2-7	few	TGCGCCTGCAGCTTGAGGCCGGACAGGGTGTTCAACGAGCAGTACTTC	CACSLRPDRVFNEQYF
NA	TRBV3-1	TRBJ2-7	few	TGTGCCAGCAGTCCACAGGGTCCCTACGAGCAGCACTTC	CASSPQGPYEQHF
TRBD2	TRBV6-1	TRBJ2-7	NA	TGTGCCAGCGCCCGGACTAGCTTCGACGAGCAGTACTTC	CASARTSFDEQYF
NA	TRBV28	TRBJ2-5	few	TGTGCCAGCATGGGGGCTATAGAAGAGACCCAGTACTTC	CASMGAIEETQYF